This T cell receptor (beta chain) emerged from a study of blood T cell repertoires in COVID-19. Study background: Acute-phase and convalescent COVID-19 samples originated in the United States, Italy and Spain. In each case, the material was cDNA or gDNA derived from T cells, B-cell-depleted T cells, or PBMCs.

The CDR3 has 14 residues. J gave up 1 base and V 7 bases, and 5 bases lay outside the gene matches. Germline CDR1 and CDR2: ENHRY and SYGVKD. This clone was seen a handful of times. Methods used by the authors: Amplification with reference gene primers provided the estimates of nucleated cell counts. Profiling relied on immunoSEQ multiplex PCR, and the TCRdb table lists in-frame clones only, not all of them. That table furnishes V, J and clone size, whereas the DNA furnished D and trimming. The data show 210,000 or so clones, roughly 87% seen once. This TCR derives from a man aged 35 to 55 with active or convalescent COVID-19. The V gene is TRBV10-3, the J gene TRBJ1-2; 8 nucleotides agree with TRBD1. Sequencing input: peripheral blood. DNA of the CDR3: TGTGCCATCAAGGGGACAGGTGTTAACTATGGCTACACCTTC. Translating gives CAIKGTGVNYGYTF.